The clone carrying this T cell receptor (beta chain) has more than one count but fewer than ten. The V and J ends lost 5 bases and 2 bases respectively, with 6 bases between them. This CDR3 has 12 residues. Germline V CDR1 and CDR2: ENHRY, SYGVKD. This entry is derived from a study of Graves' ophthalmopathy and Graves' hyperthyroidism. Each hyperthyroidism patient was newly diagnosed, with under 2 months' duration, and aged 18 to 65. Exclusion covered patients with other autoimmune diseases or uncontrolled infections (as well as pregnancy or lactation). Using RNA transcripts, the TCR beta CDR3 regions were amplified. The first round was an RT-PCR with HTBI primers, and the second round was a multiplex PCR. In TCRdb, the multiplex PCR reads were re-called with MiXCR into one record per CDR3 protein. The repertoire holds about 1.2 million distinct CDR3 sequences, 35% to 45% seen once, with approximately 12% in the top ten.

The chain joins TRBV10-3 to TRBJ1-1; no definite D call. The specimen was peripheral blood or thyroid tissue (not recorded which). This sequence was found in an adult man with Graves' hyperthyroidism. CDR3: CAISNRNTEAFF. CDR3 nucleotide sequence: TGTGCCATCAGTAACCGTAACACTGAAGCTTTCTTT.